These 29 T cell receptor beta chains were all obtained from the same sample, sequenced in a study of OX40 agonist ivuxolimab in advanced cancers. Data came from immunoSEQ multiplex PCR; TCRdb stores just in-frame clones and leaves some out. The table lists tens of thousands of clones, 88% of them singletons. Sample: CD4+ or CD8+ T cells sorted from blood, taken in a trial of the OX40 agonist ivuxolimab. The receptor source for this set is an adult with an advanced solid tumor such as melanoma, head and neck, liver or kidney cancer.

The gene calls are TRBV18 and TRBJ2-7; D uncertain. The germline V gene encodes CDR1 KGHSH and CDR2 LQKENI. The CDR3 sequence is 14 residues long. V was clipped by 1 base and J by 0 bases, with 7 bases between them. CDR3 loop: CASSPRPISYEQYF. The CDR3 region has the DNA TGTGCCAGCTCACCACGGCCAATCTCCTACGAGCAGTACTTC. Complete variable domain (other parts from reference TRBV18 and TRBJ2-7): NAGVMQNPRHLVRRRGQEARLRCSPMKGHSHVYWYRQLPEEGLKFMVYLQKENIIDESGMPKERFSAEFPKEGPSILRIQQVVRGDSAAYFCASSPRPISYEQYFGPGTRLTVT.

This sequence joins TRBV11-3 and TRBJ2-4, with D maybe TRBD2 (6 bases). There are 17 residues in the CDR3. Trimming removed 1 base at V and 0 bases at J, with 13 bases between. From germline, CDR1 is SGHNT and CDR2 YENEEA. CDR3 DNA: TGTGCCAGCAGCTTAGGGGCGGGGATGCTAGCCAAAAACATTCAGTACTTC. It codes for CASSLGAGMLAKNIQYF. Looking up the rest from reference TRBV11-3 and TRBJ2-4 gives the full variable domain: EAGVVQSPRYKIIEKKQPVAFWCNPISGHNTLYWYLQNLGQGPELLIRYENEEAVDDSQLPKDRFSAERLKGVDSTLKIQPAELGDSAVYLCASSLGAGMLAKNIQYFGAGTRLSVL.

The gene calls are TRBV18 and TRBJ1-2, with D unclear. This CDR3 spans 15 amino acids. Per germline, CDR1 KGHSH and CDR2 LQKENI. Trimming took off 0 bases at V and 8 bases at J, with 16 bases between the two ends. The CDR3 reads CASSPPSTPMGGYTF. The CDR3 DNA reads as TGTGCCAGCTCACCACCCTCCACACCCATGGGCGGCTACACCTTC.

The rearrangement uses TRBV25-1 and TRBJ1-3; TRBD1 matches 7 bases. Germline-derived CDR1 and CDR2 are MGHDK and SYGVNS. The CDR3 is made up of 18 amino acids. With V trimmed by 6 bases and J by 0 bases, 14 bases remained unmatched. CDR3 in amino acids: CASRPPQGDGSSGNTIYF. The CDR3, as DNA: TGTGCCAGCAGACCCCCTCAGGGGGATGGCTCCTCTGGAAACACCATATATTTT.

This clone came up a few times. V is TRBV2 and J is TRBJ1-2; D is undetermined. The CDR3 is made up of 11 amino acids. V gave up 7 bases and J gave up 6 bases, with 9 bases separating them. Per the germline V gene, CDR1 is SNHLY and CDR2 is FYNNEI. CDR3 in DNA: TGTGCCAGCACTTCCCTTGATGGCTACACCTTC. This gives the protein CASTSLDGYTF.

This clone was detected a few times. The chain's CDR3 is CASRSDRGTNYGYTF. As DNA, the CDR3 is TGTGCCAGCAGGAGTGACCGGGGGACAAACTATGGCTACACCTTC. The chain employs TRBV28 and TRBJ1-2; TRBD1 might be the D (6 bases). CDR1 MDHEN and CDR2 SYDVKM come from the germline V gene. The CDR3 covers 15 residues. Trimming cost V 6 bases and J 2 bases, with 16 bases left between them.

This chain uses TRBV15 with TRBJ1-5; D possibly corresponds to TRBD1 (6 bases). This CDR3 spans 15 amino acids. Germline CDR1 is LNHNV and CDR2 is YYDKDF (reference sequence). V dropped 1 base and J dropped 3 bases, with 10 bases sitting between them. The CDR3 DNA sequence: TGTGCCACCAGCAGAGTAGGACAGTCCAATCAGCCCCAGCATTTT. Translation: CATSRVGQSNQPQHF.

The genes are TRBV9 and TRBJ1-4; D not certain. Germline CDR1 and CDR2: SGDLS and YYNGEE. The CDR3 covers 13 residues. Trimming stripped 3 bases from V and 6 bases from J, with 9 bases between. This CDR3 reads CASSGAPYEKLFF. The CDR3 DNA follows: TGTGCCAGCAGCGGCGCACCTTATGAAAAACTGTTTTTT.

The chain has TRBV6-1 and TRBJ2-1; D might be TRBD1 or TRBD2, each matching 5 bases. The CDR3 consists of 12 residues. V gave up 2 bases and J gave up 9 bases, with 8 bases separating them. The V gene's germline CDR1 is MNHNS and CDR2 SASEGT. The CDR3 sequence is CASSESRGEQFF. The DNA for the CDR3 is TGTGCCAGCAGTGAATCGAGGGGTGAGCAGTTCTTC.

V and J are TRBV2 and TRBJ2-2; D gene ambiguous. The V and J ends lost 6 bases and 6 bases respectively, with 11 bases between them. The CDR3 has 13 amino acids. CDR1 and CDR2 from the germline V gene are SNHLY and FYNNEI. The CDR3 loop is CASSASASGELFF. CDR3 DNA sequence: TGTGCCAGCAGCGCGTCGGCCTCCGGGGAGCTGTTTTTT.

This chain links TRBV14 with TRBJ1-1, with D possibly being TRBD1 (5 bases). Germline CDR1 reads SGHDN; CDR2 reads FVKESK. V was shortened by 4 bases and J by 4 bases, with 22 bases between the two germline ends. This CDR3 region has 17 residues. The CDR3: CASSLNYGGRQSTEAFF. The CDR3 DNA reads as TGTGCCAGCAGCCTCAACTATGGGGGACGGCAGTCCACTGAAGCTTTCTTT.

The chain links TRBV7-8 to TRBJ2-2, with D tentatively TRBD2 (6 bases). This CDR3 comprises 16 residues. Germline V lookup: CDR1 SGHVS, CDR2 FQNEAQ. V shed 4 bases and J shed 2 bases, with 14 bases lying between them. This CDR3 is CASSSQLGTNTGELFF. CDR3 coding DNA: TGTGCCAGCAGCTCCCAACTAGGGACTAACACCGGGGAGCTGTTTTTT.

V usage is TRBV6-1 and J usage is TRBJ1-3; 7 nucleotides line up with TRBD1. V lost 3 bases, J lost 3 bases, and 5 bases stayed unmatched. Germline CDR1 reads MNHNS; CDR2 reads SASEGT. The CDR3 totals 15 residues. CDR3 loop: CASSETGYVGNTIYF. The CDR3, as DNA: TGTGCCAGCAGTGAGACAGGGTACGTTGGAAACACCATATATTTT.

The chain links TRBV10-1 to TRBJ2-1; 10 bases match TRBD2. CDR1 is WNHNN and CDR2 is SYGVQD in the germline V gene (reference sequence). J was trimmed by 9 bases and V by 0 bases; bases with no gene match: 11. The CDR3 has 17 amino acids. The CDR3 nucleotides read TGCGCCAGCAGTGAGTCTCTAGCGGGGGTTATTGGGGGTGAGCAGTTCTTC. It translates to CASSESLAGVIGGEQFF.

The genes are TRBV15 and TRBJ1-2; D is ambiguous. V lost 1 base and J lost 4, with 13 bases in between. The germline V gene has CDR1 LNHNV and CDR2 YYDKDF (reference sequence). CDR3 size: 15 residues. The CDR3: CATSRVPADLYGYTF. The CDR3 bases are TGTGCCACCAGCAGAGTCCCGGCCGATCTCTATGGCTACACCTTC.

This clone was observed a single time. The gene calls are TRBV2 and TRBJ1-3; a weak D match, TRBD1 (5 bases). V was pared by 4 bases and J by 6 bases, with 16 bases between. The CDR3 length is 15 residues. Germline CDR1 and CDR2: SNHLY and FYNNEI. CDR3 protein: CASSGGGEYENTIYF. CDR3 nucleotide sequence: TGTGCCAGCAGTGGTGGGGGTGAATACGAAAACACCATATATTTT.

This rearrangement joins TRBV18 to TRBJ2-1, with 8 positions matching TRBD1. Germline CDR1 is KGHSH and CDR2 is LQKENI. V dropped 4 bases and J dropped 5; count of bases not matched to a gene: 10. The CDR3 consists of 16 residues. Here the CDR3 DNA reads TGTGCCAGCTCACTACTTTTTCAGACAGGGGACAATGAGCAGTTCTTC. Its protein is CASSLLFQTGDNEQFF.

DNA for the CDR3: TGTGCCAGCAGCTATAGCGGGAGAAATGCCGGGGAGCTGTTTTTT. Amino acid sequence: CASSYSGRNAGELFF. The chain recombines TRBV13 with TRBJ2-2, with 9 bases lining up with TRBD2. The CDR3 has 15 residues. CDR1 and CDR2 (germline): PRHDT, FYEKMQ (reference sequence). The J segment lost 6 bases and the V segment lost 4 bases, leaving 6 bases of the junction unmatched. Supplemented by reference TRBV13 and TRBJ2-2, the full variable domain reads AAGVIQSPRHLIKEKRETATLKCYPIPRHDTVYWYQQGPGQDPQFLISFYEKMQSDKGSIPDRFSAQQFSDYHSELNMSSLELGDSALYFCASSYSGRNAGELFFGEGSRLTVL.

A word on this clone: The junction differs from germline at one of its ends, possibly a read error. This chain uses TRBV7-7 with TRBJ2-7; 12 positions agree with TRBD1. The CDR3 is 15 amino acids. Germline V lookup: CDR1 SSHAT, CDR2 FNYEAQ (reference sequence). The DNA of the CDR3 is TGTGCTAGCAGCTCAGGGACAGGGGGCGTCTACGAGCAGTACTTC. It specifies CASSSGTGGVYEQYF.

The chain combines TRBV5-1 with TRBJ1-2; D might be TRBD1 (5 bases). The length of the CDR3 is 13 residues. Looked up from germline, CDR1 is SGHRS and CDR2 is YFSETQ. Deletions cut 4 bases from V and 5 bases from J, with 12 bases between. CDR3 bases: TGCGCCAGCAGCGGGGGGGATTCGTATGGCTACACCTTC. Its protein is CASSGGDSYGYTF.

The chain combines TRBV30 with TRBJ2-6; D gene ambiguous. Germline lookup yields CDR1 GTSNPN and CDR2 SVGIG (reference sequence). This CDR3 region has 14 residues. V lost 3 bases and J 1 base, leaving 7 bases between the germline ends. In DNA, the CDR3 is TGTGCCTGGAGGAGATTATCTGGGGCCAACGTCCTGACTTTC. Translated, it gives CAWRRLSGANVLTF.

The chain carries TRBV2 and TRBJ2-1; 9 nucleotides agree with TRBD2. Trimming at V came to 7 bases and at J to 0 bases, leaving 16 bases not matched to a gene. In germline, CDR1 is SNHLY, CDR2 FYNNEI. The CDR3 is 19 amino acids. DNA for the CDR3: TGTGCCAGCAAAGGGTGGGCTAGCGGGGTTTGGTCCTCCTACAATGAGCAGTTCTTC. Amino acid sequence: CASKGWASGVWSSYNEQFF.

The CDR3 DNA is TGTGCCTGGAGTATTGACAGTGAGCAGTTCTTC. Amino acids: CAWSIDSEQFF. The gene calls are TRBV30 and TRBJ2-1; possible D gene TRBD1, 5 bases. This CDR3 has 11 residues. V lost 2 bases and J lost 9, with 8 bases in between. Per the germline V gene, CDR1 is GTSNPN and CDR2 is SVGIG (reference sequence).

This clone appeared once. The chain has TRBV2 and TRBJ2-2; tentative D call: TRBD1 (5 bases). This CDR3 has 14 residues. The germline gives CDR1 SNHLY, CDR2 FYNNEI. V lost 6 bases and J lost 6, with 14 bases in between. CDR3 DNA sequence: TGTGCCAGCAGCCCCAGGGAAGTGGCCGGGGAGCTGTTTTTT. Protein: CASSPREVAGELFF.

The genes are TRBV5-6 and TRBJ1-5; no clear D. CDR1 and CDR2 (germline): SGHDT, YYEEEE. V was trimmed by 3 bases and J by 4 bases, leaving 8 bases between them. The length of the CDR3 is 13 residues. CDR3 sequence: CASSSTPNQPQHF. Written as DNA, the CDR3 is TGTGCCAGCAGCTCAACACCAAATCAGCCCCAGCATTTT.

This rearrangement joins TRBV27 to TRBJ2-7; D not certain. V lost 10 bases to trimming and J lost 7 bases, with 17 bases between them. This CDR3 spans 12 amino acids. Looked up from germline, CDR1 is MNHEY and CDR2 is SMNVEV (reference sequence). The CDR3 loop reads CATTSPKWEQYF. DNA for the CDR3: TGTGCCACCACTTCTCCTAAGTGGGAGCAGTACTTC.

This clone turned up a few times. The genes are TRBV2 and TRBJ2-2, with D uncertain. The V gene's germline CDR1 is SNHLY and CDR2 FYNNEI. The CDR3 consists of 15 residues. With 1 base removed from V and 4 bases from J, the gap between germline ends came to 10 bases. The CDR3 region is CASSEEFGVTGELFF. In nucleotides, the CDR3 is TGTGCCAGCAGTGAAGAGTTTGGCGTCACCGGGGAGCTGTTTTTT. Using reference TRBV2 and TRBJ2-2 for the parts outside the CDR3, the full variable domain is EPEVTQTPSHQVTQMGQEVILRCVPISNHLYFYWYRQILGQKVEFLVSFYNNEISEKSEIFDDQFSVERPDGSNFTLKIRSTKLEDSAMYFCASSEEFGVTGELFFGEGSRLTVL.

Notes on this clone: Within the sample, other DNA sequences also encode this same CDR3. The rearrangement links TRBV6-5 to TRBJ2-1; 8 nucleotides agree with TRBD2. In germline, CDR1 is MNHEY, CDR2 SVGAGI. V trimming: 4 bases; J trimming: 2 bases; junction bases outside the gene matches: 4. The CDR3 has 15 residues. The CDR3 DNA is TGTGCCAGCAGTTTTGTAGCGGGAACCTACAATGAGCAGTTCTTC. Amino acids: CASSFVAGTYNEQFF.

The chain uses TRBV28 and TRBJ2-2; 9 bases map to TRBD1. This CDR3 comprises 17 residues. Germline V CDR1 and CDR2: MDHEN, SYDVKM. Trimming at V came to 5 bases and at J to 4 bases, leaving 11 bases not matched to a gene. CDR3 nucleotides: TGTGCCAGCAGTCCCGTGGGGACAGGGCCATTCACCGGGGAGCTGTTTTTT. Translated: CASSPVGTGPFTGELFF.